The sequence of this TCR beta chain was determined in a study of T cell responses to AZD1222 COVID-19 vaccine. Turning to the study itself: Pooling covered second doses at about 4 or about 12 weeks.

Clones were sequenced by immunoSEQ multiplex PCR, and TCRdb holds only the in-frame ones, with some missing. This repertoire shows 67,000 or so clones, roughly 84% found once; its top ten account for about a tenth. The V gene lost 5 bases and the J gene lost 8 bases, with 19 bases spanning the gap. The CDR3 is 16 amino acids. The germline V gene encodes CDR1 SEHNR and CDR2 FQNEAQ (reference sequence). This TCR was recovered from an adult in good health. Material: peripheral blood, obtained on day 0 of AZD1222 vaccination. This rearrangement joins TRBV7-9 to TRBJ1-6; D might be TRBD1 (5 bases). The CDR3 loop reads CASSLNPGTVDSPLHF. CDR3 in DNA: TGTGCCAGCAGCCTTAATCCCGGGACGGTAGATTCACCCCTCCACTTT.